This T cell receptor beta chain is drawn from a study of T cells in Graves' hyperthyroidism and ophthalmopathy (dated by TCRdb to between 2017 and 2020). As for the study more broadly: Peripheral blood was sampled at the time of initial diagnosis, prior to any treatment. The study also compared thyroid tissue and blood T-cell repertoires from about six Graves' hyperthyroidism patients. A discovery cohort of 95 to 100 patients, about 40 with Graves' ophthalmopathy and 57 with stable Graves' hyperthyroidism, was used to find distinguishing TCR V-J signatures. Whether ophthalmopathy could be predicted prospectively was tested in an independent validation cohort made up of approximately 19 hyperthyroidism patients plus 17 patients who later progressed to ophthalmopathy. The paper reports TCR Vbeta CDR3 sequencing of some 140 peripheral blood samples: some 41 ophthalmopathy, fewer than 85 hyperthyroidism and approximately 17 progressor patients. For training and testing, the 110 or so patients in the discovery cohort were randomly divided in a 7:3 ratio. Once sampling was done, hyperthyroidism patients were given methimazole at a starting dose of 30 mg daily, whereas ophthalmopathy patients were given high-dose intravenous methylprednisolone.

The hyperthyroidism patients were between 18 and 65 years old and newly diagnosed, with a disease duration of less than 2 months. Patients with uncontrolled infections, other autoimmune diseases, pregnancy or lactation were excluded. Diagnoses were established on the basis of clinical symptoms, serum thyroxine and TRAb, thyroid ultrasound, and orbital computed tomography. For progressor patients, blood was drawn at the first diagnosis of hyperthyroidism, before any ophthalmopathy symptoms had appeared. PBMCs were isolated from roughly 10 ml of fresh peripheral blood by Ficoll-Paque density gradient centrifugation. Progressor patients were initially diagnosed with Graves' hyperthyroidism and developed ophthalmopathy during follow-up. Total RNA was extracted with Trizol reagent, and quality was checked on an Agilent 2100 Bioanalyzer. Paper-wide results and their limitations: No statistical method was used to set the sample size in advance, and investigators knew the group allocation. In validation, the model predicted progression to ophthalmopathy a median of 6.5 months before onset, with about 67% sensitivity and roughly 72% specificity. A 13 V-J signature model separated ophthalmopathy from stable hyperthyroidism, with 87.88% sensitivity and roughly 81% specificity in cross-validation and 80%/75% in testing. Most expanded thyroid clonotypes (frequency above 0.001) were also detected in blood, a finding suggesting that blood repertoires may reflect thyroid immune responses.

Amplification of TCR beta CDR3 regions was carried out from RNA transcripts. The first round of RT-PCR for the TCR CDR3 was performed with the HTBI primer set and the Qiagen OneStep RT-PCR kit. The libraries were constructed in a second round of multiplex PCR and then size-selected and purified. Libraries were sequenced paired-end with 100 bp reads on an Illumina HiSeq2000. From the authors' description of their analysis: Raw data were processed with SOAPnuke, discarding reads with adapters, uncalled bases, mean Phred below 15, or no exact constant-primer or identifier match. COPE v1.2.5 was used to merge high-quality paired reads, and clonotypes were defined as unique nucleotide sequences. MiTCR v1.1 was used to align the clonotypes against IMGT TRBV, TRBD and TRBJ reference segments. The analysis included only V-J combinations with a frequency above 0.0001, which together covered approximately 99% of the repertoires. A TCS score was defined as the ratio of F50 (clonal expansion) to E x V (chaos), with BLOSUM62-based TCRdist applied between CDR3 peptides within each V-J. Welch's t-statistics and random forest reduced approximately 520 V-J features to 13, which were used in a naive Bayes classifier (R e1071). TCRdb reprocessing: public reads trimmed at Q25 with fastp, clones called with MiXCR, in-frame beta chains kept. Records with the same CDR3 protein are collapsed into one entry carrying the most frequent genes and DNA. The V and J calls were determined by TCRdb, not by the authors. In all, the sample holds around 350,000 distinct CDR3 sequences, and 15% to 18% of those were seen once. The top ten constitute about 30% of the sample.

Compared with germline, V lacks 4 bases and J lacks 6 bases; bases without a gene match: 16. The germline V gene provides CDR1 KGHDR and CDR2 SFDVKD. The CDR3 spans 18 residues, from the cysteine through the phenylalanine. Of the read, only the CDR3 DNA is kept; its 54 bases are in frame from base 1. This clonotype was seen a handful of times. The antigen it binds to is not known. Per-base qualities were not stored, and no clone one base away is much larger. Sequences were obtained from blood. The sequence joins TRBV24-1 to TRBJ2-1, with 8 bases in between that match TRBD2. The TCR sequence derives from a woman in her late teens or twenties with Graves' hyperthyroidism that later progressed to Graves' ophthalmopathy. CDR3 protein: CATSDTLAGASFANEQFF. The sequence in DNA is TGTGCCACCAGTGACACTCTAGCGGGCGCTTCTTTTGCCAATGAGCAGTTCTTC.